This T cell receptor beta chain was identified in a study of blood T cell repertoires in COVID-19. Study overall: T cells, B-cell-depleted T cells, or PBMCs supplied cDNA or gDNA.

The CDR3 runs 17 residues. The ends lost 4 bases at V and 6 bases at J; junction bases unmatched: 11. Germline loops: CDR1 SGDLS, CDR2 YYNGEE. Original data processing: Nucleated cell counts were estimated from reference gene primer amplification. The assay was immunoSEQ multiplex PCR, and TCRdb's table has in-frame clones only and misses some. That table gives V, J and clone size, and the DNA gave D and trimming. The top ten hold around 3.1% of the sample, which has 250,000 or so clones, 80% to 90% seen once. Membership in each cohort depended on participant-reported clinical history. The TCR comes from a woman aged 40 to 55 who had been exposed to COVID-19. The chain has TRBV9 and TRBJ2-1; TRBD2 aligns across 12 bases. The sequenced sample was PBMCs or T cells enriched from blood (not recorded which). Here the CDR3 reads CASSTRPLAGGRNEQFF. The CDR3, as DNA: TGTGCCAGCAGCACGAGACCGCTAGCGGGGGGGCGCAATGAGCAGTTCTTC.